This T cell receptor (beta chain) is drawn from a study of blood T cell repertoires in COVID-19. As for the study in general: The analysed material was cDNA or gDNA that came from T cells, B-cell-depleted T cells, or PBMCs.

Looked up from germline, CDR1 is SGHRS and CDR2 is YFSETQ. CDR3 length equals 16 residues. Trimming removed 4 bases from V and 1 base from J; junction bases left unmatched: 10. Measured with immunoSEQ multiplex PCR; TCRdb has only the in-frame clones, and not every one. This sample has a few hundred thousand clones; 80% to 95% occur once, and the top ten carry around a sixth. The study recruited people aged 18 to 89 years across more than 20 US areas. Clinical histories supplied by participants themselves formed the basis of cohort assignment. Sequenced: PBMCs or T cells enriched from blood (not recorded which). The receptor was isolated from a woman aged 25 to 45 who had recovered from COVID-19. The chain joins TRBV5-1 to TRBJ1-1; 7 bases align to TRBD1. CDR3 DNA sequence: TGCGCCAGCAGCGGAACACAGGGGATGGGGAACACTGAAGCTTTCTTT. Its translation: CASSGTQGMGNTEAFF.